A selection of T cell receptor beta chains follows, all from one sample in a study of T cell responses to AZD1222 COVID-19 vaccine. Repertoires were generated with immunoSEQ multiplex PCR, while TCRdb's copy carries only in-frame clones and drops some. The data show around 130,000 clones, around 94% seen once. The sample here was peripheral blood, taken on day 0 of AZD1222 vaccination. The receptors stem from an adult in good health. CDR3s include the opening cysteine and the closing phenylalanine or tryptophan. Each record gives: CDR3 length, V gene, D gene, clone size, J gene, CDR3 DNA, CDR3 protein. The D gene is left open where the match is weak. Size is stated for part of the rows, as once, few or many counts, or as a class when the clone is expanded.

16	TRBV2	TRBD1	-	TRBJ1-5	TGTGCCAGCAGTGAAGGGGCCAGGGGGCTTGGGCAGCCCCAGCATTTT	CASSEGARGLGQPQHF
12	TRBV6-5	-	-	TRBJ2-7	TGTGCCAGCAGCAAGGGAGGTTACGAGCAGTACTTC	CASSKGGYEQYF
13	TRBV29-1	TRBD2	once	TRBJ2-3	TGCAGCGTTGTTGCGGGAGTTCCAGATACGCAGTATTTT	CSVVAGVPDTQYF
15	TRBV27	TRBD2	once	TRBJ2-1	TGTGCCAGCAGGTGGGAGGGGCTCTCCTACAATGAGCAGTTCTTC	CASRWEGLSYNEQFF
12	TRBV12-3/TRBV12-4	-	-	TRBJ1-5	TGTGCCAGCAGTTACCTAAGTCAGCCCCAGCATTTT	CASSYLSQPQHF
14	TRBV6-1	-	once	TRBJ1-2	TGTGCCAGCAGTCCGGGGACGCACCTCTATGGCTACACCTTC	CASSPGTHLYGYTF
13	TRBV2	-	-	TRBJ2-3	TGTGCCAGCAGTCCTATGCGCACAGATACGCAGTATTTT	CASSPMRTDTQYF
15	TRBV11-2	-	-	TRBJ1-1	TGTGCCAGCAGCTTCCGGGTAGAAATGAACACTGAAGCTTTCTTT	CASSFRVEMNTEAFF
14	TRBV3-1/TRBV3-2	-	-	TRBJ2-7	TGTGCCAGCAGCCAGGTCCTCAGGCCCTACGAGCAGTACTTC	CASSQVLRPYEQYF
16	TRBV7-9	TRBD2	few	TRBJ2-1	TGTGCCAGCAGTCCCTGGACTAGCGGACCAGATAATGAGCAGTTCTTC	CASSPWTSGPDNEQFF
16	TRBV3-1/TRBV3-2	TRBD2	-	TRBJ2-7	TGTGCCAGCAGCCCATACTACCGACTAGCAGCGAACGAGCAGTACTTC	CASSPYYRLAANEQYF
14	TRBV7-6	-	-	TRBJ2-7	TGTGCCAGCAGCTTAGCGGGAGAATCCTACGAGCAGTACTTC	CASSLAGESYEQYF
15	TRBV7-2	-	-	TRBJ2-1	TGTGCCAGCAGCCCACTAGTATGGGGTAACAATGAGCAGTTCTTC	CASSPLVWGNNEQFF
13	TRBV13	TRBD2	-	TRBJ2-1	TGTGCCAGCAGCTTAGAATTAGCGGGCCCCCGATTCTTC	CASSLELAGPRFF
17	TRBV6-2/TRBV6-3	TRBD2	-	TRBJ2-1	TGTGCCAGCAGTTACGATGGGACTAGCGGGATAGGCAATGAGCAGTTCTTC	CASSYDGTSGIGNEQFF
15	TRBV19	-	-	TRBJ2-5	TGTGCCAGTAGTCGTTTCGGGGCGTACCAAGAGACCCAGTACTTC	CASSRFGAYQETQYF
15	TRBV5-6	-	-	TRBJ2-3	TGTGCCAGCAGCTTGGGGACTACCTACACAGATACGCAGTATTTT	CASSLGTTYTDTQYF
14	TRBV5-5	-	-	TRBJ2-1	TGTGCCAGCAGCCCCAGGGGTATTTCGAATGAGCAGTTCTTC	CASSPRGISNEQFF
15	TRBV7-6	-	-	TRBJ1-2	TGTGCCAGCAGCCCCCACCTGAGTTCTAACTATGGCTACACCTTC	CASSPHLSSNYGYTF
11	TRBV30	-	-	TRBJ2-1	TGTGCCTGGAGCGAGTACAATGAGCAGTTCTTC	CAWSEYNEQFF
14	TRBV19	TRBD1	-	TRBJ1-1	TGTGCCACCCTCGCGGACAGGGCCAACACTGAAGCTTTCTTT	CATLADRANTEAFF
15	TRBV3-1/TRBV3-2	TRBD1	once	TRBJ1-4	TGTGCCAGCAGCTCTCGGACAGGGGGAAATGAAAAACTGTTTTTT	CASSSRTGGNEKLFF
16	TRBV18	-	-	TRBJ2-2	TGTGCCAGCTCACCACCTACTAGCCCGAACACCGGGGAGCTGTTTTTT	CASSPPTSPNTGELFF
13	TRBV5-1	-	-	TRBJ2-7	TGCGCCAGCAGCCGGGGCTCCTCTTACGAGCAGTACTTC	CASSRGSSYEQYF
11	TRBV30	-	-	TRBJ2-7	TGTGCCTGGAGTGTAAAAGCCGAGCAGTACTTC	CAWSVKAEQYF
17	TRBV15	-	-	TRBJ2-1	TGTGCCACCAGCAGAGAGGGGAACCAGGCTACAGGGAATGAGCAGTTCTTC	CATSREGNQATGNEQFF
13	TRBV7-2	-	-	TRBJ2-7	TGTGCCAGCAGCAGGGGTTTAGACTACGAGCAGTACTTC	CASSRGLDYEQYF
14	TRBV6-5	-	-	TRBJ1-2	TGTGCCAGCACCTCGCCCGGGAGGGACTATGGCTACACCTTC	CASTSPGRDYGYTF
15	TRBV15	-	-	TRBJ1-5	TGTGCCACCAGCAGAGATAATTATAGCAATCAGCCCCAGCATTTT	CATSRDNYSNQPQHF
16	TRBV4-1	-	once	TRBJ2-7	TGCGCCAGCAGCCAAGATAAGGGACAAAGCTCCTACGAGCAGTACTTC	CASSQDKGQSSYEQYF
15	TRBV2	TRBD2	-	TRBJ2-3	TGTGCCAGCAGTGGATGGTTAGCGGGTACAGATACGCAGTATTTT	CASSGWLAGTDTQYF
15	TRBV10-1	TRBD1	-	TRBJ2-7	TGCGCCAGCAGTGACGGACAGGCGAGCTCCTACGAGCAGTACTTC	CASSDGQASSYEQYF